Included here is one TCR beta chain sequence, with context. This record belongs to a study of control samples from healthy donors and cancer patients. With 0 bases removed from V and 6 bases from J, the gap between germline ends came to 15 bases. CDR3 length: 16 residues. CDR1 and CDR2 (germline): LGHNA, YSLEER. Using immunoSEQ multiplex PCR, the repertoire was profiled, and TCRdb retains in-frame clones only, with some absent. The sample has roughly 200,000 clones; the top ten hold around 2%. This sequence joins TRBV4-3 and TRBJ2-1; unclear D gene. The clonotype comes from a woman in her twenties or thirties in good health. The sample taken for sequencing was blood. DNA of the CDR3: TGCGCCAGCAGCCAAGACAATAGTCGGCCCCTCAATGAGCAGTTCTTC. Amino acids: CASSQDNSRPLNEQFF.